Below are 32 T cell receptor beta chains sequenced from a single sample in a study of blood T cell repertoires in COVID-19. This table comes from immunoSEQ multiplex PCR, and its TCRdb copy is limited to in-frame clones, with some not included. Altogether approximately 100,000 clones are present, 75% to 90% being singletons, with the ten largest covering about 1.8%. Sequenced material: peripheral blood. The receptors derive from a woman in her 70s with active or convalescent COVID-19.

CDR3 residues: CASSFQGTAEKLFF. Here the CDR3 DNA reads TGTGCCAGCAGTTTCCAGGGCACGGCTGAAAAACTGTTTTTT. The genes are TRBV27 and TRBJ1-4, with TRBD1 as a possible D gene (5 bases). Germline V gene data show CDR1 as MNHEY and CDR2 as SMNVEV (reference sequence). CDR3 length: 14 residues. Trimming pared 3 bases from V and 7 bases from J, leaving 12 bases between.

The chain is built from TRBV3-1 (or the pseudogene TRBV3-2) and TRBJ1-1, with D perhaps matching TRBD1 (6 bases). V was pared by 4 bases and J by 1 base, with 13 bases between. The CDR3 is 15 amino acids. Germline V gene data show CDR1 as LGHDT and CDR2 as YNNKEL (reference sequence). The CDR3 DNA reads as TGTGCCAGCAGCCCCAGGGACATACCGAACACTGAAGCTTTCTTT. It codes for CASSPRDIPNTEAFF.

The V call is TRBV19, the J call TRBJ2-3; TRBD2 might be the D (5 bases). Looked up from germline, CDR1 is LNHDA and CDR2 is SQIVND (reference sequence). The CDR3 loop spans 14 amino acids. V was clipped by 9 bases and J by 0 bases, with 13 bases between them. DNA for the CDR3: TGTGCCAGCCGGGTAGGAGGTAGCACAGATACGCAGTATTTT. Translation: CASRVGGSTDTQYF. The whole variable domain, remainder taken from reference TRBV19 and TRBJ2-3, is DGGITQSPKYLFRKEGQNVTLSCEQNLNHDAMYWYRQDPGQGLRLIYYSQIVNDFQKGDIAEGYSVSREKKESFPLTVTSAQKNPTAFYLCASRVGGSTDTQYFGPGTRLTVL.

J is TRBJ2-7 and V is TRBV7-2; TRBD1 might be the D (6 bases). V was pared by 1 base and J by 2 bases, with 12 bases between. Germline V CDR1 and CDR2: SGHTA, FQGNSA. This CDR3 is built from 15 residues. The CDR3 sequence: CASSLGRGSAYEQYF. The CDR3 coding sequence is TGTGCCAGCAGCTTAGGCAGGGGATCGGCCTACGAGCAGTACTTC.

The chain has TRBV20-1 and TRBJ1-2; TRBD1 matches 9 bases. This CDR3 spans 14 amino acids. With 4 bases clipped from V and 8 bases from J, the junction kept 11 bases outside the gene matches. Germline CDR1 DFQATT, CDR2 SNEGSKA (reference sequence). CDR3: CSAIEDRGGHGYTF. The CDR3 DNA follows: TGCAGTGCTATTGAGGACAGGGGAGGTCACGGCTACACCTTC.

The chain is built from TRBV7-2 and TRBJ1-1, with a weak D call TRBD1 (5 bases). Trimming took off 0 bases at V and 3 bases at J, with 11 bases between the two ends. Germline V gene sequence: CDR1 SGHTA, CDR2 FQGNSA. There are 15 residues in the CDR3. CDR3 in DNA: TGTGCCAGCAGCTTAGCGGCAGGGAGGCACACTGAAGCTTTCTTT. Amino acids: CASSLAAGRHTEAFF. The entire variable domain, with the rest obtained from reference TRBV7-2 and TRBJ1-1, is as follows: GAGVSQSPSNKVTEKGKDVELRCDPISGHTALYWYRQSLGQGLEFLIYFQGNSAPDKSGLPSDRFSAERTGGSVSTLTIQRTQQEDSAVYLCASSLAAGRHTEAFFGQGTRLTVV.

The chain joins TRBV5-1 to TRBJ1-1, with unresolved D. The CDR3 covers 15 residues. Germline V CDR1 and CDR2: SGHRS, YFSETQ. Trimming stripped 5 bases from V and 0 bases from J, with 14 bases between. The CDR3 is CASRLATPMNTEAFF. CDR3 nucleotide sequence: TGCGCCAGCAGACTTGCGACACCAATGAACACTGAAGCTTTCTTT.

The sample holds one count of this clone. The genes are TRBV30 and TRBJ1-5, with 7 nucleotides matching TRBD1. Germline assignment: CDR1 GTSNPN and CDR2 SVGIG (reference sequence). The CDR3 loop spans 13 amino acids. J lost 1 base, V lost 4 bases, and 1 base had no gene match. The DNA of the CDR3 is TGTGCCTGGACAGGGGGAAGCAATCAGCCCCAGCATTTT. Protein: CAWTGGSNQPQHF. Looking up the rest from reference TRBV30 and TRBJ1-5 gives the full variable domain: SQTIHQWPATLVQPVGSPLSLECTVEGTSNPNLYWYRQAAGRGLQLLFYSVGIGQISSEVPQNLSASRPQDRQFILSSKKLLLSDSGFYLCAWTGGSNQPQHFGDGTRLSIL.

The gene calls are TRBV6-5 and TRBJ2-7; the match to TRBD1 covers 8 bases. Germline lookup yields CDR1 MNHEY and CDR2 SVGAGI. V shed 4 bases, J shed 3 bases, and the junction held 8 bases outside the gene matches. There are 15 residues in the CDR3. CDR3 sequence (DNA): TGTGCCAGCAGTTGGCCGGGACAGGCCCTCTACGAGCAGTACTTC. It encodes CASSWPGQALYEQYF.

The gene calls are TRBV18 and TRBJ2-1; 10 bases map to TRBD2. The CDR3 is made up of 17 amino acids. The V gene end was trimmed by 3 bases and the J gene end by 5 bases; junction bases not matched to a gene: 10. In germline, CDR1 is KGHSH, CDR2 LQKENI. CDR3 DNA sequence: TGTGCCAGCTCACCGCCCCTACTAGCGGGGATGCACAATGAGCAGTTCTTC. Protein sequence: CASSPPLLAGMHNEQFF.

The chain joins TRBV7-8 to TRBJ2-7; 10 nucleotides agree with TRBD1. V gave up 5 bases and J gave up 0 bases; unmatched junction bases: 7. This CDR3 region has 16 residues. Per the germline V gene, CDR1 is SGHVS and CDR2 is FQNEAQ. CDR3 DNA sequence: TGTGCCAGCAGCAGTCCGGGACAGGGGACCTCCTACGAGCAGTACTTC. Translated: CASSSPGQGTSYEQYF. Full variable domain (rest looked up from reference TRBV7-8 and TRBJ2-7): GAGVSQSPRYKVAKRGQDVALRCDPISGHVSLFWYQQALGQGPEFLTYFQNEAQLDKSGLPSDRFFAERPEGSVSTLKIQRTQQEDSAVYLCASSSPGQGTSYEQYFGPGTRLTVT.

The V gene is TRBV7-2, the J gene TRBJ1-6; D not certain. This CDR3 contains 14 residues. CDR1 SGHTA and CDR2 FQGNSA come from the germline V gene. Trimming removed 5 bases at V and 14 bases at J, with 19 bases between. The chain's CDR3 is CASSQRHDLASLHF. The CDR3 region has the DNA TGTGCCAGCAGCCAACGACACGACCTTGCATCCCTCCACTTT.

This chain links TRBV15 with TRBJ2-7, with D possibly matching TRBD2 (6 bases). The CDR3 runs to 12 residues. From germline, CDR1 is LNHNV and CDR2 YYDKDF (reference sequence). Trimming shortened V by 4 bases and J by 3 bases, and 7 bases separated the two germline ends. The CDR3 DNA is TGTGCCACCAGCACGGACTACTACGAGCAGTACTTC. Protein sequence: CATSTDYYEQYF.

The chain employs TRBV11-2 and TRBJ1-1, with a weak D call TRBD1 (5 bases). CDR3 length: 13 amino acids. The germline V gene encodes CDR1 SGHAT and CDR2 FQNNGV. The V gene lost 5 bases and the J gene lost 4 bases, with 11 bases spanning the gap. In DNA form, the CDR3 reads TGTGCCAGCAGCATCTCAAGGGGCACTGAAGCTTTCTTT. The encoded protein is CASSISRGTEAFF.

The gene calls are TRBV11-3 and TRBJ1-1; D is possibly TRBD1 (6 bases). This CDR3 has 16 amino acids. Germline assignment: CDR1 SGHNT and CDR2 YENEEA. V was cut by 5 bases and J by 3 bases, with 19 bases left in between. The CDR3 region is CASSDKRDTTDTEAFF. Here the CDR3 DNA reads TGTGCCAGCAGCGATAAGAGGGACACCACGGACACTGAAGCTTTCTTT.

This clone was observed a handful of times. The chain combines TRBV6-1 with TRBJ1-5; D uncertain. The V gene lost 2 bases and the J gene lost 5 bases, with 10 bases spanning the gap. The CDR3 covers 14 residues. Germline CDR1 is MNHNS and CDR2 is SASEGT. CDR3 DNA sequence: TGTGCCAGCAGTGAACAGGCCTCCTATCAGCCCCAGCATTTT. As protein: CASSEQASYQPQHF.

The V call is TRBV28, the J call TRBJ1-2; D uncertain. The CDR3 spans 13 residues. Germline assignment: CDR1 MDHEN and CDR2 SYDVKM. Trimming pared 4 bases from V and 7 bases from J, leaving 13 bases between. CDR3 sequence reads: CASSWVEGRGYTF. The CDR3 DNA follows: TGTGCCAGCAGTTGGGTTGAGGGTCGTGGCTACACCTTC.

The chain links TRBV28 to TRBJ2-7; weak D call: TRBD2 (6 bases). This CDR3 is built from 14 residues. The germline V gene has CDR1 MDHEN and CDR2 SYDVKM. With 6 bases removed from V and 4 bases from J, the gap between germline ends came to 16 bases. The CDR3 region has the DNA TGTGCCAGCAGGCGGGGACCTTTAGAATACGAGCAGTACTTC. Protein product: CASRRGPLEYEQYF.

The V and J genes are TRBV20-1 and TRBJ1-1; tentative D call: TRBD1 (5 bases). The germline V and J ends were trimmed by 6 bases and 5 bases, with 10 bases remaining between them. Germline-derived CDR1 and CDR2 are DFQATT and SNEGSKA (reference sequence). The CDR3 covers 11 residues. The CDR3 nucleotides read TGCAGTGCGTTCAGGGAAACTGAAGCTTTCTTT. Residues: CSAFRETEAFF.

The chain couples TRBV15 to TRBJ1-1; TRBD1 might be the D (5 bases). V was pared by 2 bases and J by 4 bases, with 14 bases between. Germline V lookup: CDR1 LNHNV, CDR2 YYDKDF (reference sequence). The CDR3 runs to 15 residues. CDR3: CATSRRGSVVTEAFF. The CDR3 bases are TGTGCCACCAGCAGAAGGGGCTCGGTTGTCACTGAAGCTTTCTTT.

The J gene is TRBJ1-5, the V gene TRBV15, with 7 bases identical to TRBD1. The V gene's germline CDR1 is LNHNV and CDR2 YYDKDF (reference sequence). The junction had 8 bases not matched to a gene; V was cut back by 0 bases and J by 6 bases. The CDR3 extends over 16 amino acids. The CDR3 region is CATSRDHQGGSQPQHF. CDR3 sequence (DNA): TGTGCCACCAGCAGAGATCACCAGGGGGGATCTCAGCCCCAGCATTTT.

The CDR3 bases are TGTGCCAGCAGCCGAAGACAGTATCAGCCCCAGCATTTT. It specifies CASSRRQYQPQHF. The genes are TRBV12-3 or TRBV12-4 and TRBJ1-5, with D tentatively TRBD1 (5 bases). V gave up 6 bases and J gave up 5 bases, with 11 bases separating them. The CDR3 totals 13 residues.

This chain uses TRBV27 with TRBJ2-1; 12 bases match TRBD2. Trimming cost V 6 bases and J 6 bases; bases outside gene matches: 3. The germline gives CDR1 MNHEY, CDR2 SMNVEV (reference sequence). CDR3 length: 14 residues. CDR3: CASRLAGGFNEQFF. The CDR3 DNA reads as TGTGCCAGCAGGCTAGCGGGGGGGTTCAATGAGCAGTTCTTC.

This sequence joins TRBV19 and TRBJ1-6; D is undetermined. The germline V gene has CDR1 LNHDA and CDR2 SQIVND (reference sequence). The CDR3 has 12 amino acids. Trimming left V 6 bases short and J 9 bases short, with 9 bases between. The CDR3 sequence: CASSGVGSPLHF. The CDR3, as DNA: TGTGCCAGTAGCGGGGTGGGTTCACCCCTCCACTTT.

The rearrangement uses TRBV5-4 and TRBJ1-5; no reliable D call. Trimming stripped 2 bases from V and 5 bases from J, with 8 bases between. Germline V gives CDR1 SGHNT, CDR2 YYREEE (reference sequence). The CDR3 covers 13 residues. This CDR3 is CASSFSQDQPQHF. CDR3 DNA sequence: TGTGCCAGCAGCTTTAGTCAGGATCAGCCCCAGCATTTT.

The CDR3 loop reads CASSQVGAGTIYF. Written as DNA, the CDR3 is TGCGCCAGCAGCCAAGTCGGAGCGGGAACCATATATTTT. This sequence joins TRBV4-3 and TRBJ1-3; D remains ambiguous. The CDR3 spans 13 residues. Between the trimmed V and J ends, which lost 1 base and 10 bases, there was a span of 11 bases. Germline V CDR1 and CDR2: LGHNA, YSLEER.

This chain links TRBV7-9 with TRBJ1-5, with TRBD1 matching over 7 bases. There are 16 residues in the CDR3. Germline V gives CDR1 SEHNR, CDR2 FQNEAQ (reference sequence). V lost 1 base, J lost 3 bases, and 6 bases stayed unmatched. The CDR3 protein is CASSLGSGTDNQPQHF. The CDR3 DNA reads TGTGCCAGCAGCTTAGGATCGGGGACAGACAATCAGCCCCAGCATTTT.

The chain uses TRBV7-6 and TRBJ2-7; 7 bases fit TRBD2. CDR1 and CDR2 from the germline V gene are SGHVS and FNYEAQ. With V trimmed by 2 bases and J by 2 bases, 9 bases remained unmatched. The CDR3 runs 16 residues. CDR3 DNA sequence: TGTGCCAGCAGCTTAATAATGGCTAGCGGCACCTACGAGCAGTACTTC. It specifies CASSLIMASGTYEQYF. Variable domain in full (rest from reference TRBV7-6 and TRBJ2-7): GAGVSQSPRYKVTKRGQDVALRCDPISGHVSLYWYRQALGQGPEFLTYFNYEAQQDKSGLPNDRFSAERPEGSISTLTIQRTEQRDSAMYRCASSLIMASGTYEQYFGPGTRLTVT.

V usage is TRBV28 and J usage is TRBJ1-2, with a weak D call TRBD1 (6 bases). The CDR3 runs 16 residues. The germline V gene encodes CDR1 MDHEN and CDR2 SYDVKM. V was pared by 7 bases and J by 3 bases, with 21 bases between. This chain's CDR3 is CASTLQGQGLYYGYTF. As DNA, the CDR3 is TGTGCCAGCACCTTGCAGGGGCAGGGTCTTTACTATGGCTACACCTTC.

The chain has TRBV7-9 and TRBJ2-2; D is unresolved. The CDR3 consists of 15 residues. Germline lookup yields CDR1 SEHNR and CDR2 FQNEAQ (reference sequence). The ends were cut back, 4 bases at V and 11 bases at J, with 20 bases in the middle. The CDR3 sequence is CASSYDESSFRELFF. The DNA for the CDR3 is TGTGCCAGCAGCTACGATGAGAGTTCATTCCGAGAGCTGTTTTTT.

This clone has only one observation. The V call is TRBV5-5, the J call TRBJ2-7; 7 nucleotides agree with TRBD1. Unmatched junction bases numbered 10, after V lost 4 bases and J lost 0 bases. Per germline, CDR1 SGHKS and CDR2 YYEKEE (reference sequence). CDR3 length: 16 residues. The CDR3 DNA follows: TGTGCCAGCAGCAGGACCGGGACAGCGACCTCCTACGAGCAGTACTTC. This translates into CASSRTGTATSYEQYF.

This clone came up a few times. V gene TRBV20-1 combines with J gene TRBJ1-1, with D perhaps matching TRBD1 (6 bases). V lost 3 bases, J lost 7 bases, and 9 bases lay in between. CDR1 and CDR2 from the germline V gene are DFQATT and SNEGSKA (reference sequence). The CDR3 sequence is 11 residues long. DNA of the CDR3: TGCAGTGCTAGCCGGACAGTTGAAGCTTTCTTT. Its translation is CSASRTVEAFF.